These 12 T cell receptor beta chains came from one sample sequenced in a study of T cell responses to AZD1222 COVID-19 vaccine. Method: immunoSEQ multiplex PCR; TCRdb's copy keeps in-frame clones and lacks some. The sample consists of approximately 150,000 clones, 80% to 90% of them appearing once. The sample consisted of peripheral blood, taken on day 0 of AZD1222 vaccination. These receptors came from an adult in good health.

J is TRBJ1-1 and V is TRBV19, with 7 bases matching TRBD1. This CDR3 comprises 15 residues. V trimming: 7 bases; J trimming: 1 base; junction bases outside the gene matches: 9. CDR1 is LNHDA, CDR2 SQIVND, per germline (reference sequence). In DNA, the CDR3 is TGTGCCAGTACCGATTTAACAGGGGCGAACACTGAAGCTTTCTTT. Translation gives CASTDLTGANTEAFF.

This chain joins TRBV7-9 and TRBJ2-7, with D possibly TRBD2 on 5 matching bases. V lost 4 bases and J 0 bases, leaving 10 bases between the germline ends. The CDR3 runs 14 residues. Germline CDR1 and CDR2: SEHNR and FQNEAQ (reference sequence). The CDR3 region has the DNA TGTGCCAGCAGCTCCCACGGGAACTCCTACGAGCAGTACTTC. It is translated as CASSSHGNSYEQYF.

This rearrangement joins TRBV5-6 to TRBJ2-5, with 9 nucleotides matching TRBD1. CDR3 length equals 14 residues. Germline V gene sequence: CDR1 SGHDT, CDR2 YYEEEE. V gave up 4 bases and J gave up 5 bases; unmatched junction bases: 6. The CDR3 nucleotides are TGTGCCAGCAGCCTACAGGGGGCAGGGGAGACCCAGTACTTC. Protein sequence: CASSLQGAGETQYF.

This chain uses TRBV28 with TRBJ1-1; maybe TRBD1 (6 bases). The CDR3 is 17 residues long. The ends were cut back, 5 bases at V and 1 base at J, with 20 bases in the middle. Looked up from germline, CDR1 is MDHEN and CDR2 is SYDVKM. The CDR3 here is CASSTLGGKGPNTEAFF. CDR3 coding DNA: TGTGCCAGCAGTACCCTAGGGGGTAAAGGCCCGAACACTGAAGCTTTCTTT. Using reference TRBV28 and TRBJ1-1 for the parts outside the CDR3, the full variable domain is DVKVTQSSRYLVKRTGEKVFLECVQDMDHENMFWYRQDPGLGLRLIYFSYDVKMKEKGDIPEGYSVSREKKERFSLILESASTNQTSMYLCASSTLGGKGPNTEAFFGQGTRLTVV.

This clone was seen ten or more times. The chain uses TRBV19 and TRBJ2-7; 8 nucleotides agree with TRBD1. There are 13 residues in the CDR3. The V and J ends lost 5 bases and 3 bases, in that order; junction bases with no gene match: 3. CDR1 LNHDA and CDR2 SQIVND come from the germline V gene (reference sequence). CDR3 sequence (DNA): TGTGCCAGTAGTGCAGGGGGCAGCTACGAGCAGTACTTC. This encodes CASSAGGSYEQYF. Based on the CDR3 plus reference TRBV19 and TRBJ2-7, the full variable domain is DGGITQSPKYLFRKEGQNVTLSCEQNLNHDAMYWYRQDPGQGLRLIYYSQIVNDFQKGDIAEGYSVSREKKESFPLTVTSAQKNPTAFYLCASSAGGSYEQYFGPGTRLTVT.

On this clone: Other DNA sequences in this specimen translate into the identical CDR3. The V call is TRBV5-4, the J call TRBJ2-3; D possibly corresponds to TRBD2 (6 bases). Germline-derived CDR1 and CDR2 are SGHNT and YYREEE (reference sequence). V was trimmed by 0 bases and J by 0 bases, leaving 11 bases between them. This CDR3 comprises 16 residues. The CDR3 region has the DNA TGTGCCAGCAGCTTGGGGGCCGGGACTAGCACAGATACGCAGTATTTT. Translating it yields CASSLGAGTSTDTQYF.

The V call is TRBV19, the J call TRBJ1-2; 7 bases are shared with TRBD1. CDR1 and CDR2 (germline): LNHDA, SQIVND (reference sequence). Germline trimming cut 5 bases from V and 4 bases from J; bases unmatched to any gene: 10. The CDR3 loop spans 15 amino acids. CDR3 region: CASSYSSGGAYGYTF. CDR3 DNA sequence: TGTGCCAGTAGTTACTCCTCAGGGGGGGCCTATGGCTACACCTTC.

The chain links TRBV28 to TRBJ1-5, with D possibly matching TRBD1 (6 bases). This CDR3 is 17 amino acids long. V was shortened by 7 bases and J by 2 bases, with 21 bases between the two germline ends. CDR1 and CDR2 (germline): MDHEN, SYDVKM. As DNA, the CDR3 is TGTGCCAGCACCCTGGCTGGCAGGGGAAAAGGCAATCAGCCCCAGCATTTT. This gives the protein CASTLAGRGKGNQPQHF. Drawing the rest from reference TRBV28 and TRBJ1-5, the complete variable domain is DVKVTQSSRYLVKRTGEKVFLECVQDMDHENMFWYRQDPGLGLRLIYFSYDVKMKEKGDIPEGYSVSREKKERFSLILESASTNQTSMYLCASTLAGRGKGNQPQHFGDGTRLSIL.

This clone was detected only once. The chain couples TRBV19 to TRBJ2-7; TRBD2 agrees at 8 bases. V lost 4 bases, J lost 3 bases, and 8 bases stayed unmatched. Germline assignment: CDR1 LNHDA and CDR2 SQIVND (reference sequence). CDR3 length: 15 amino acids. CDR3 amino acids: CASSRVSGGNYEQYF. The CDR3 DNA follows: TGTGCCAGTAGTAGGGTCAGCGGGGGAAACTACGAGCAGTACTTC.

As DNA, the CDR3 is TGTGCCAGCAGCCAAGGCGGGATCAGCTCCTACGAGCAGTACTTC. It translates to CASSQGGISSYEQYF. This chain links TRBV4-2 with TRBJ2-7; D might be TRBD2 (6 bases). Germline CDR1 reads LGHNA; CDR2 reads YNFKEQ. V was pared by 1 base and J by 0 bases, with 10 bases between. The CDR3 runs 15 residues.

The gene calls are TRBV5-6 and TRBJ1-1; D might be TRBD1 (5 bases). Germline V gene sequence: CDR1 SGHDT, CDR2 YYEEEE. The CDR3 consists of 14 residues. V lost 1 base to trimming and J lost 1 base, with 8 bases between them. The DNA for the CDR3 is TGTGCCAGCAGCTTGCTGGGACGGAACACTGAAGCTTTCTTT. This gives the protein CASSLLGRNTEAFF.

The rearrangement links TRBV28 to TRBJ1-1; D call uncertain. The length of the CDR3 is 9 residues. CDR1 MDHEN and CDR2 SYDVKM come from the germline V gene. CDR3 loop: CFQLTEAFF. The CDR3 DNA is TGTTTCCAGCTCACTGAAGCTTTCTTT.